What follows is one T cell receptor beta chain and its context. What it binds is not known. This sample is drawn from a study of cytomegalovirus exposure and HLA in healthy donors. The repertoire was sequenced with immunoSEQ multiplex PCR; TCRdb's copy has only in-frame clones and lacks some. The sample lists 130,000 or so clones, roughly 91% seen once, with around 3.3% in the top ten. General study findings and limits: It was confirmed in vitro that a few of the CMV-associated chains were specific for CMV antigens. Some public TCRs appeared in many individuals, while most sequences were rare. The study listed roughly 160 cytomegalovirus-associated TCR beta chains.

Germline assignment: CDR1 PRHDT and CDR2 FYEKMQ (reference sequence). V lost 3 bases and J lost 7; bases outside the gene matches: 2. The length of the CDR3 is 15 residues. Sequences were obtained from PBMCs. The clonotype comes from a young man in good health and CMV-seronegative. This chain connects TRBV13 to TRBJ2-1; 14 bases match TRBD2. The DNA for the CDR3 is TGTGCCAGCAGCTTCGGGACTAGCGGGGGTAATGAGCAGTTCTTC. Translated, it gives CASSFGTSGGNEQFF.